Below, 11 T cell receptor beta chains from the same sample are listed, as sequenced in a study of CD8 T cell repertoires and HIV-1 epitope variants. The protocol was immunoSEQ multiplex PCR, while the TCRdb copy is restricted to in-frame clones and leaves out a portion. The sample consists of fewer than 4,000 clones, less than 70% of them appearing once. Antigens for these TCRs are unknown. The specimen sequenced was cultured CD8+ T cells derived from PBMCs. These receptors were collected from a male donor with HIV.

V and J are TRBV7-9 and TRBJ2-1, with 10 nucleotides matching TRBD2. The CDR3 contains 14 residues. V gave up 2 bases and J gave up 7 bases; unmatched junction bases: 2. Germline loops: CDR1 SEHNR, CDR2 FQNEAQ (reference sequence). The CDR3 here is CASSLTGLANEQFF. The CDR3 nucleotides are TGTGCCAGCAGCTTAACGGGACTAGCGAATGAGCAGTTCTTC.

The chain employs TRBV10-2 and TRBJ2-1, with D perhaps TRBD2 (5 bases). Germline CDR1 reads WSHSY; CDR2 reads SAAADI. With 10 bases removed from V and 3 bases from J, the gap between germline ends came to 13 bases. The CDR3 is made up of 13 amino acids. As DNA, the CDR3 is TGCGCCACTTACGGACGGGGCTACAATGAGCAGTTCTTC. It specifies CATYGRGYNEQFF.

V gene TRBV5-8 combines with J gene TRBJ2-3; TRBD2 matches 10 bases. Looked up from germline, CDR1 is SGHTS and CDR2 is YDEGEE. J was trimmed by 3 bases and V by 4 bases; bases with no gene match: 8. The length of the CDR3 is 16 residues. The CDR3: CASSPTSGKDTDTQYF. DNA of the CDR3: TGTGCCAGCAGCCCCACTAGCGGGAAAGATACAGATACGCAGTATTTT.

This chain connects TRBV2 to TRBJ2-3, with 7 bases that match TRBD2. With V trimmed by 1 base and J by 0 bases, 1 base remained unmatched. Germline V gene data show CDR1 as SNHLY and CDR2 as FYNNEI. The CDR3 consists of 15 residues. The CDR3 here is CASSEGSGSTDTQYF. The CDR3 DNA is TGTGCCAGCAGTGAAGGTAGCGGGAGCACAGATACGCAGTATTTT.

The chain recombines TRBV7-6 with TRBJ2-2, with D hard to call. The CDR3 spans 17 residues. Germline V lookup: CDR1 SGHVS, CDR2 FNYEAQ. V lost 4 bases to trimming and J lost 5 bases, with 20 bases between them. CDR3 DNA: TGTGCCAGCAGCTCCGATTTGACCGAACTGGGGACCGGGGAGCTGTTTTTT. Its translation: CASSSDLTELGTGELFF.

This clone was detected a few times. The rearrangement uses TRBV5-1 and TRBJ2-7; TRBD1 matches at 8 bases. Germline V lookup: CDR1 SGHRS, CDR2 YFSETQ. The junction had 5 bases not matched to a gene; V was cut back by 4 bases and J by 5 bases. The CDR3 is made up of 13 amino acids. This chain's CDR3 is CASSRGTGNEQYF. The CDR3, as DNA: TGCGCCAGCAGCAGAGGGACAGGAAACGAGCAGTACTTC.

The table lists this clone with a few counts. The CDR3 region has the DNA TGTGCCAGCAAGTCAACATACGCGAACACCGGGGAGCTGTTTTTT. Encoded protein: CASKSTYANTGELFF. V and J are TRBV2 and TRBJ2-2; D unresolved. CDR1 and CDR2 from the germline V gene are SNHLY and FYNNEI. CDR3 length: 15 residues. The germline V and J ends were trimmed by 7 bases and 0 bases, with 12 bases remaining between them.

V gene TRBV5-4 combines with J gene TRBJ2-3; the match to TRBD2 covers 10 bases. Looked up from germline, CDR1 is SGHNT and CDR2 is YYREEE (reference sequence). The CDR3 is 14 amino acids. The ends lost 4 bases at V and 5 bases at J; junction bases unmatched: 4. CDR3 nucleotide sequence: TGTGCCAGCAGCCTAGCGGGGGCGAAAGATACGCAGTATTTT. Translation gives CASSLAGAKDTQYF.

The rearrangement links TRBV25-1 to TRBJ1-1, with TRBD1 matching 7 bases. After removal of 6 bases from V and 1 base from J, the junction contained 14 bases not matched to a gene. The CDR3 has 17 residues. Germline CDR1 reads MGHDK; CDR2 reads SYGVNS. This CDR3 reads CASSPSQGDMGNTEAFF. In DNA form, the CDR3 reads TGTGCCAGCAGCCCCTCCCAGGGGGATATGGGGAACACTGAAGCTTTCTTT.

This clone was observed a few times. The chain employs TRBV6-1 and TRBJ2-1; 10 bases line up with TRBD1. V lost 2 bases, J lost 12 bases, and 13 bases stayed unmatched. The CDR3 sequence is 16 residues long. Germline values: CDR1 MNHNS, CDR2 SASEGT. CDR3 in DNA: TGTGCCAGCAGTGAAAGCCTGGACAGGGGGTACACTGGGCAGTTCTTC. Its translation is CASSESLDRGYTGQFF.

The chain is built from TRBV15 and TRBJ2-5, with 9 bases identical to TRBD2. The CDR3 runs to 15 residues. The J segment lost 5 bases and the V segment lost 0 bases, leaving 4 bases of the junction unmatched. Germline V gene sequence: CDR1 LNHNV, CDR2 YYDKDF (reference sequence). The CDR3 region is CATSRDRLAGETQYF. In nucleotides, the CDR3 is TGTGCCACCAGCAGAGATAGGCTAGCGGGGGAGACCCAGTACTTC.